This passage covers 20 T cell receptor beta chains from one sample sequenced in a study of blood T cell repertoires in COVID-19 (dated by TCRdb to about 2020). The library relied on the immunoSEQ multiplex PCR assay. TCRdb's version of the immuneACCESS table is confined to in-frame rearrangements and falls short of the full clone set. An unresolved V gene accounts for under half of the shortfall where checked; the remainder is of unknown origin. The sample table contains about 190,000 clones; only one count was recorded for just under 80% of them. The ten top clones hold 2.5% to 3% of the sample. Material for sequencing was peripheral blood. The receptor source for this set is a woman older than 75 with active or convalescent COVID-19.

This chain's CDR3 is CASSQDYWGASRGGGSTDTQYF. CDR3 nucleotides: TGTGCCAGCAGCCAAGATTACTGGGGAGCTTCGCGGGGGGGCGGTAGCACAGATACGCAGTATTTT. J is TRBJ2-3 and V is TRBV4-2; TRBD2 matches at 9 bases. The CDR3 runs 22 residues. The germline CDR1 and CDR2 sequences are LGHNA and YNFKEQ. Germline trimming cut 0 bases from V and 0 bases from J; bases unmatched to any gene: 19.

The chain links TRBV19 to TRBJ2-1; TRBD2 agrees at 12 bases. The junction had 15 bases not matched to a gene; V was cut back by 1 base and J by 8 bases. Germline V lookup: CDR1 LNHDA, CDR2 SQIVND (reference sequence). This CDR3 is built from 19 residues. CDR3 loop: CASSIGYSRGTSGWDEQFF. The CDR3 bases are TGTGCCAGTAGTATAGGCTATTCACGCGGGACTAGCGGGTGGGATGAGCAGTTCTTC.

The chain's CDR3 is CASSPNVLNAFF. The CDR3 region has the DNA TGTGCCAGCAGCCCTAACGTGTTGAATGCTTTCTTT. The rearrangement uses TRBV7-9 and TRBJ1-1; D unresolved. The germline CDR1 and CDR2 sequences are SEHNR and FQNEAQ (reference sequence). The CDR3 consists of 12 residues. Trimming left V 5 bases short and J 11 bases short, with 15 bases between.

This chain links TRBV4-3 with TRBJ2-3, with 9 bases matching TRBD2. This CDR3 is built from 20 residues. V was pared by 0 bases and J by 0 bases, with 13 bases of the junction left unmatched. CDR1 is LGHNA, CDR2 YSLEER, per germline. This CDR3 is CASSQDLGLAGRTSTDTQYF. The CDR3 DNA is TGCGCCAGCAGCCAAGATCTGGGGCTAGCGGGGAGAACTAGCACAGATACGCAGTATTTT.

The V call is TRBV19, the J call TRBJ2-2; the match to TRBD2 covers 7 bases. Germline CDR1 and CDR2: LNHDA and SQIVND (reference sequence). The CDR3 consists of 14 residues. The V gene end was trimmed by 9 bases and the J gene end by 2 bases; junction bases not matched to a gene: 6. The DNA of the CDR3 is TGTGCCAGCAGACCGGGACTAAACACCGGGGAGCTGTTTTTT. Translating gives CASRPGLNTGELFF.

The gene calls are TRBV11-2 and TRBJ2-3, with D perhaps TRBD2 (6 bases). Per the germline V gene, CDR1 is SGHAT and CDR2 is FQNNGV. V was shortened by 1 base and J by 5 bases, with 7 bases between the two germline ends. CDR3 size: 13 residues. The CDR3, as DNA: TGTGCCAGCAGCTTAGGGAGGGGAGATACGCAGTATTTT. Amino acids: CASSLGRGDTQYF. The variable domain in full, with the rest retrieved from reference TRBV11-2 and TRBJ2-3, is EAGVAQSPRYKIIEKRQSVAFWCNPISGHATLYWYQQILGQGPKLLIQFQNNGVVDDSQLPKDRFSAERLKGVDSTLKIQPAKLEDSAVYLCASSLGRGDTQYFGPGTRLTVL.

This rearrangement joins TRBV12-3 or TRBV12-4 to TRBJ1-3, with D unresolved. This CDR3 has 13 amino acids. V was clipped by 6 bases and J by 0 bases, with 6 bases between them. The CDR3 reads CASSPRSGNTIYF. CDR3 in DNA: TGTGCCAGCAGCCCGCGCTCTGGAAACACCATATATTTT.

This clone was recorded a few times. CDR3 loop: CASGDSTYEQYF. CDR3 sequence (DNA): TGTGCCAGCGGCGACAGTACCTACGAGCAGTACTTC. The chain links TRBV12-3 or TRBV12-4 to TRBJ2-7, with D possibly being TRBD1 (5 bases). The CDR3 length is 12 residues. Trimming left V 8 bases short and J 2 bases short, with 10 bases between.

The chain couples TRBV19 to TRBJ1-1; 8 positions agree with TRBD1. The V and J ends lost 2 bases and 1 base, in that order; junction bases with no gene match: 3. In germline, CDR1 is LNHDA, CDR2 SQIVND (reference sequence). CDR3 length equals 15 residues. This CDR3 is CASSILGQGNTEAFF. Here the CDR3 DNA reads TGTGCCAGTAGTATACTAGGACAGGGGAACACTGAAGCTTTCTTT.

This clone was seen once. J is TRBJ2-7 and V is TRBV28; 7 nucleotides agree with TRBD2. Trimming removed 2 bases from V and 2 bases from J; junction bases left unmatched: 6. Germline V lookup: CDR1 MDHEN, CDR2 SYDVKM. The CDR3 runs to 15 residues. CDR3 sequence: CASSLGLGGAYEQYF. CDR3 coding DNA: TGTGCCAGCAGTTTAGGGTTGGGGGGGGCCTACGAGCAGTACTTC. Based on the CDR3 plus reference TRBV28 and TRBJ2-7, the full variable domain is DVKVTQSSRYLVKRTGEKVFLECVQDMDHENMFWYRQDPGLGLRLIYFSYDVKMKEKGDIPEGYSVSREKKERFSLILESASTNQTSMYLCASSLGLGGAYEQYFGPGTRLTVT.

This chain links TRBV3-1 (or the pseudogene TRBV3-2) with TRBJ2-3; weak D call: TRBD2 (5 bases). V lost 6 bases and J 10 bases, leaving 11 bases between the germline ends. The CDR3 totals 11 residues. Germline V gene sequence: CDR1 LGHDT, CDR2 YNNKEL (reference sequence). The chain's CDR3 is CASRPTSPQYF. The CDR3 nucleotides are TGTGCCAGCAGGCCCACTAGTCCGCAGTATTTT.

The chain uses TRBV11-2 and TRBJ1-2, with a possible D match to TRBD1 (6 bases). Germline V gives CDR1 SGHAT, CDR2 FQNNGV. Trimming left V 4 bases short and J 2 bases short, with 14 bases between. The CDR3 is 15 amino acids. DNA of the CDR3: TGTGCCAGCAGCTCGGTCAGGGGATCCAACTATGGCTACACCTTC. Its translation: CASSSVRGSNYGYTF.

V and J are TRBV25-1 and TRBJ1-3, with D unresolved. Germline V gene lookup returns CDR1 MGHDK and CDR2 SYGVNS. The ends were cut back, 3 bases at V and 3 bases at J, with 3 bases in the middle. The CDR3 is made up of 12 amino acids. CDR3 in amino acids: CASSDRGNTIYF. CDR3 in DNA: TGTGCCAGCAGTGATCGTGGAAACACCATATATTTT. Filled out from reference TRBV25-1 and TRBJ1-3, the complete variable domain reads EADIYQTPRYLVIGTGKKITLECSQTMGHDKMYWYQQDPGMELHLIHYSYGVNSTEKGDLSSESTVSRIRTEHFPLTLESARPSHTSQYLCASSDRGNTIYFGEGSWLTVV.

This clone has only a few counts. V usage is TRBV6-1 and J usage is TRBJ1-2; 8 nucleotides line up with TRBD1. This CDR3 has 15 amino acids. Trimming took 0 bases from V and 6 from J; bases not matched to a gene: 6. CDR1 MNHNS and CDR2 SASEGT come from the germline V gene. The CDR3 spells CASSEALGQGNGYTF. CDR3 DNA: TGTGCCAGCAGTGAAGCTTTAGGACAGGGAAATGGCTACACCTTC.

The V gene is TRBV6-2 or TRBV6-3, the J gene TRBJ1-5, with TRBD1 matching 8 bases. V trimming: 0 bases; J trimming: 4 bases; junction bases outside the gene matches: 8. The CDR3 sequence is 17 residues long. Germline values: CDR1 MNHEY, CDR2 SVGEGT. CDR3 amino acids: CASSYSEDRVWNQPQHF. In nucleotides, the CDR3 is TGTGCCAGCAGTTACTCAGAGGACAGGGTATGGAATCAGCCCCAGCATTTT.

The chain combines TRBV28 with TRBJ1-1; perhaps TRBD1 as D (5 bases). V lost 8 bases, J lost 6 bases, and 16 bases lay in between. The CDR3 contains 13 residues. Per the germline V gene, CDR1 is MDHEN and CDR2 is SYDVKM. The CDR3 is CASCYAGRAEAFF. For the CDR3, the DNA is TGTGCCAGCTGCTATGCAGGGCGAGCTGAAGCTTTCTTT.

The chain has TRBV19 and TRBJ2-3; D gene ambiguous. The V gene lost 1 base and the J gene lost 2 bases, with 13 bases spanning the gap. In germline, CDR1 is LNHDA, CDR2 SQIVND (reference sequence). The CDR3 contains 16 residues. CDR3 amino acids: CASSIGPLMPTDTQYF. CDR3 DNA sequence: TGTGCCAGTAGTATAGGTCCACTCATGCCCACAGATACGCAGTATTTT.

The chain employs TRBV19 and TRBJ2-1; TRBD2 matches at 7 bases. Germline CDR1 LNHDA, CDR2 SQIVND (reference sequence). V shed 1 base and J 5 bases; nucleotides not matched to a gene: 8. This CDR3 is 16 amino acids long. The CDR3 is CASSIGGAGYNNEQFF. The CDR3 DNA is TGTGCCAGTAGTATAGGAGGAGCGGGGTACAACAATGAGCAGTTCTTC.

This clone came up a few times. This chain links TRBV3-1 (or the pseudogene TRBV3-2) with TRBJ1-1; 8 bases fit TRBD1. Germline CDR1 and CDR2: LGHDT and YNNKEL (reference sequence). Trimming removed 10 bases from V and 3 bases from J; junction bases left unmatched: 10. This CDR3 region has 14 residues. DNA of the CDR3: TGTGCCACCCAGGGACAGGCGAGCTACACTGAAGCTTTCTTT. It codes for CATQGQASYTEAFF.

For this clone: One junction end does not reproduce the germline sequence, and a read error may be involved. The rearrangement links TRBV7-9 to TRBJ2-1; TRBD1 is a possible D gene (6 bases). Per germline, CDR1 SEHNR and CDR2 FQNEAQ (reference sequence). This CDR3 contains 12 residues. This chain's CDR3 is CASSTTGTSVVF. The CDR3 nucleotides read TGTGCCAGCAGCACCACAGGGACGAGTGTGGTCTTC.